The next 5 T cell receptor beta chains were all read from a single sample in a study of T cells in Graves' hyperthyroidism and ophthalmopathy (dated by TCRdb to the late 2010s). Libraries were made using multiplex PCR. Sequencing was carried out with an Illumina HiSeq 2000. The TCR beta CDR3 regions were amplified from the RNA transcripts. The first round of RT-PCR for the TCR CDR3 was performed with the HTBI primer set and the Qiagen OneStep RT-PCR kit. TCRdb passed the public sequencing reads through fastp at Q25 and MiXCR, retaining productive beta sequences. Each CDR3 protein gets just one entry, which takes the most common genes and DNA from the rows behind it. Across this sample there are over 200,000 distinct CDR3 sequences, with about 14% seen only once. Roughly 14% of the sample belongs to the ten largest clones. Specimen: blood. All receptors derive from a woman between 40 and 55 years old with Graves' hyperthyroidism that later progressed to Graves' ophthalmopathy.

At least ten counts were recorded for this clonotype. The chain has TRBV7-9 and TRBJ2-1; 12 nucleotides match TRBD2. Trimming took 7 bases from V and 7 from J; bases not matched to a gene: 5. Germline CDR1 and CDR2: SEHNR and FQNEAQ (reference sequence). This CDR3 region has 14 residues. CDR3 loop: CASNLAGGDNEQFF. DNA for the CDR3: TGTGCCAGCAATCTAGCGGGAGGGGATAATGAGCAGTTCTTC. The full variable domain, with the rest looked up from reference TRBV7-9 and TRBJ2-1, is DTGVSQNPRHKITKRGQNVTFRCDPISEHNRLYWYRQTLGQGPEFLTYFQNEAQLEKSRLLSDRFSAERPKGSFSTLEIQRTEQGDSAMYLCASNLAGGDNEQFFGPGTRLTVL.

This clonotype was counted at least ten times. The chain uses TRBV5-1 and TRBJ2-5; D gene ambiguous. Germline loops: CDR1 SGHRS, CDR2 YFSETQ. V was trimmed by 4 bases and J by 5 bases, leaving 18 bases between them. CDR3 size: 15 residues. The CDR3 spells CASSHDPWYGETQYF. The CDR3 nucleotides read TGCGCCAGCAGCCACGACCCCTGGTATGGGGAGACCCAGTACTTC.

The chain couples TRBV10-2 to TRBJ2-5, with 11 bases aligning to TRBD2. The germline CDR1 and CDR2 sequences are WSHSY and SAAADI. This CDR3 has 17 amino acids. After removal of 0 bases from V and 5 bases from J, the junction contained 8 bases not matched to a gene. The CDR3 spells CASSESASGRIGETQYF. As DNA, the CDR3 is TGCGCCAGCAGTGAGTCGGCTAGCGGGAGGATCGGGGAGACCCAGTACTTC.

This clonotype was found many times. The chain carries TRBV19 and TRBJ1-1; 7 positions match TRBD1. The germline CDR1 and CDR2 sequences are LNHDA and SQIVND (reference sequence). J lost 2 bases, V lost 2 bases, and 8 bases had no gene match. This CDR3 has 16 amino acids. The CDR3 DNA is TGTGCCAGTAGTATATACCTGGACAGGCGTAACACTGAAGCTTTCTTT. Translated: CASSIYLDRRNTEAFF.

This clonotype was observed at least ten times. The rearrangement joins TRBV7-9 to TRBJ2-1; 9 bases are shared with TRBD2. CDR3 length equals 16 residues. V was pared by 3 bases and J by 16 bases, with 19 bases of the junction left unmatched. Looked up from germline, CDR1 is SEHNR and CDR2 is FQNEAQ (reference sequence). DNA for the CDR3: TGTGCCAGCAGCTTGTGGCCCCCCCTGGCGATTAGCGGGAGATTCTTC. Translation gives CASSLWPPLAISGRFF. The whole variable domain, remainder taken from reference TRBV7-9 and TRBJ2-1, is DTGVSQNPRHKITKRGQNVTFRCDPISEHNRLYWYRQTLGQGPEFLTYFQNEAQLEKSRLLSDRFSAERPKGSFSTLEIQRTEQGDSAMYLCASSLWPPLAISGRFFGPGTRLTVL.